The following is a T cell receptor beta chain sequence with its context. The source of the sample is a study of technical replicates of blood from a handful of donors. Generated by immunoSEQ multiplex PCR, the TCRdb table keeps only in-frame clones and is missing some. The repertoire holds about 70,000 clones, with around 97% as singletons. The V gene's germline CDR1 is SGHAT and CDR2 FQNNGV. V was clipped by 5 bases and J by 2 bases; unmatched bases: 2. The CDR3 totals 13 residues. The chain couples TRBV11-2 to TRBJ1-2; 7 bases are shared with TRBD1. This sequence originates from a human donor in good health. Sequenced input: T cells isolated from PBMCs. CDR3 amino acids: CASSPDRNYGYTF. In nucleotides, the CDR3 is TGTGCCAGCAGCCCGGACAGGAACTATGGCTACACCTTC.